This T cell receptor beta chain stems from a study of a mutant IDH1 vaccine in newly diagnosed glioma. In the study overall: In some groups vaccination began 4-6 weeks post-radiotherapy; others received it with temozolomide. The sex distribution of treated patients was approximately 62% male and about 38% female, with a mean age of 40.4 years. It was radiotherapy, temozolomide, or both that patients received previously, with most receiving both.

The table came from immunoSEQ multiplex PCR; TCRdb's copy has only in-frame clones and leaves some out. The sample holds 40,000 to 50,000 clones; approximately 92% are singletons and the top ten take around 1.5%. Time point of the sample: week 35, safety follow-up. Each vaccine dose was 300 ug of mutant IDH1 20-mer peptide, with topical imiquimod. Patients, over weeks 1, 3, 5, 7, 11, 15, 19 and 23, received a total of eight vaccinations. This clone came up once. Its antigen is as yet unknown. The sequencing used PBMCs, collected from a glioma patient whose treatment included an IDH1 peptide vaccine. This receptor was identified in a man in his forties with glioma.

The CDR3 DNA reads as TGCGCCAGCAGCCACATAGCGGGAGGGATGAACAATGAGCAGTTCTTC. This sequence encodes CASSHIAGGMNNEQFF. This rearrangement joins TRBV4-3 to TRBJ2-1; TRBD2 agrees at 11 bases. The CDR3 sequence is 16 residues long. With V trimmed by 3 bases and J by 5 bases, 6 bases remained unmatched. Germline V gene lookup returns CDR1 LGHNA and CDR2 YSLEER.